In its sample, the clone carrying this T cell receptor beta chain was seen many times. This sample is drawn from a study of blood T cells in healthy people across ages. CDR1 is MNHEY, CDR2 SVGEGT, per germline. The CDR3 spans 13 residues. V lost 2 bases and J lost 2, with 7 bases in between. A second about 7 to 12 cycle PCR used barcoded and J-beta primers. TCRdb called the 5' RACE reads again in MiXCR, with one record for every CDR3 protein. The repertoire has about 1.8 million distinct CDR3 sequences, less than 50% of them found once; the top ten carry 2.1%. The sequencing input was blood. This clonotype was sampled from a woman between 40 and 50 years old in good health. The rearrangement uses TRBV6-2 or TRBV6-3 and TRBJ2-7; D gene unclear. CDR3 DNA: TGTGCCAGCAGTTACGGCGGCACCTACGAGCAGTACTTC. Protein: CASSYGGTYEQYF.